Below are 5 T cell receptor beta chains sequenced from a single sample in a study of T cells in Graves' hyperthyroidism and ophthalmopathy. Amplified TCR beta CDR3 regions derived from RNA transcripts. TCR CDR3 underwent first-round RT-PCR with the HTBI primer set. From the multiplex PCR reads, TCRdb called clonotypes with MiXCR, one entry per CDR3 protein. The sample contains about 350,000 distinct CDR3 sequences, 19% of which appear only once. Sequencing used blood. The receptors shown here come from a woman between 18 and 29 years old with Graves' hyperthyroidism.

V usage is TRBV6-1 and J usage is TRBJ1-6; D not resolved. The germline V and J ends were trimmed by 4 bases and 5 bases, with 9 bases remaining between them. The length of the CDR3 is 14 residues. Germline V gives CDR1 MNHNS, CDR2 SASEGT. CDR3: CASSVSQNNSPLHF. In DNA form, the CDR3 reads TGTGCCAGCAGTGTGAGCCAGAATAATTCACCCCTCCACTTT.

V gene TRBV20-1 combines with J gene TRBJ2-7; 7 bases agree with TRBD1. J gave up 0 bases and V 6 bases, and 8 bases lay outside the gene matches. The germline gives CDR1 DFQATT, CDR2 SNEGSKA (reference sequence). The CDR3 spans 14 residues. CDR3 nucleotides: TGCAGTGCCCTGGGAACAGGGGCCTCCTACGAGCAGTACTTC. The encoded protein is CSALGTGASYEQYF.

This chain connects TRBV6-1 to TRBJ2-2, with D unclear. The germline CDR1 and CDR2 sequences are MNHNS and SASEGT. Trimming removed 6 bases at V and 4 bases at J, with 9 bases between. The CDR3 sequence is 13 residues long. The CDR3 nucleotides read TGTGCCAGCAGGAGTCGTGGCACCGGGGAGCTGTTTTTT. It encodes CASRSRGTGELFF.

This clonotype was detected ten times or more. The rearrangement joins TRBV6-5 to TRBJ2-4, with 10 bases identical to TRBD2. V was clipped by 8 bases and J by 8 bases; unmatched bases: 9. CDR1 MNHEY and CDR2 SVGAGI come from the germline V gene. CDR3 length equals 14 residues. CDR3 DNA sequence: TGTGCCAGCTGCGAGCGGGGGGGCGAGGACATTCAGTACTTC. Its protein product is CASCERGGEDIQYF.

This clonotype was seen many times. The rearrangement links TRBV6-1 to TRBJ1-1; D unclear. V was pared by 7 bases and J by 3 bases, with 12 bases between. The CDR3 runs to 13 residues. Germline loops: CDR1 MNHNS, CDR2 SASEGT. The CDR3 coding sequence is TGTGCCAGCACTGCTCAGCGCGACACTGAAGCTTTCTTT. This translates into CASTAQRDTEAFF.